A selection of T cell receptor beta chains follows, all from one sample in a study of cytomegalovirus exposure and HLA in healthy donors. Clones were read by immunoSEQ multiplex PCR, and TCRdb kept only the in-frame ones, dropping some. The table gives over 120,000 clones; the top ten clones make up about 0.96% of it. Sequencing used PBMCs. These TCRs come from a male donor in good health and CMV-seronegative. The CDR3 runs from the conserved cysteine through the conserved F or W. The D gene is left open where the match is weak.

v_call: TRBV10-3
d_call: TRBD1
j_call: TRBJ1-3
cdr3_nt: TGTGCCATCAGTACCGGACAGGGTGGTGGAAACACCATATATTTT
cdr3_aa: CAISTGQGGGNTIYF

v_call: TRBV2
d_call: TRBD1
j_call: TRBJ1-5
cdr3_nt: TGTGCCAGCAGTGAACGAACAGGGGCTGGTCAGCCCCAGCATTTT
cdr3_aa: CASSERTGAGQPQHF

v_call: TRBV7-9
d_call: TRBD2
j_call: TRBJ2-7
cdr3_nt: TGTGCCAGCAGCTTAACTAGCGGGAGGGTCTACGAGCAGTACTTC
cdr3_aa: CASSLTSGRVYEQYF

v_call: TRBV9
d_call: -
j_call: TRBJ1-2
cdr3_nt: TGTGCCAGCAGCGCCGGGGGGGCACTCTATGGCTACACCTTC
cdr3_aa: CASSAGGALYGYTF

v_call: TRBV11-3
d_call: TRBD2
j_call: TRBJ2-3
cdr3_nt: TGTGCCAGCAGCCCTGGGACTAACACAGATACGCAGTATTTT
cdr3_aa: CASSPGTNTDTQYF

v_call: TRBV7-9
d_call: -
j_call: TRBJ1-1
cdr3_nt: TGTGCCAGTAGGTGGACAACGAACACTGAAGCTTTCTTT
cdr3_aa: CASRWTTNTEAFF

v_call: TRBV4-3
d_call: TRBD2
j_call: TRBJ2-7
cdr3_nt: TGCGCCAGCAGCCAGACTGCGGGACTAGCGGGGGGGCGTCGGTACGAGCAGTACTTC
cdr3_aa: CASSQTAGLAGGRRYEQYF

v_call: TRBV6-5
d_call: TRBD2
j_call: TRBJ2-7
cdr3_nt: TGTGCCAGCAGTTATAGGAGCGGGGGAACCTACGAGCAGTACTTC
cdr3_aa: CASSYRSGGTYEQYF

v_call: TRBV5-6
d_call: -
j_call: TRBJ2-3
cdr3_nt: TGTGCCAGCAGTTCCGCGGGATTGTCTAGCACAGATACGCAGTATTTT
cdr3_aa: CASSSAGLSSTDTQYF

v_call: TRBV30
d_call: -
j_call: TRBJ1-4
cdr3_nt: TGTGCCTGCCGGACTTCCCTCAGGGGCGGTGGGGAAAAACTGTTTTTT
cdr3_aa: CACRTSLRGGGEKLFF

v_call: TRBV7-9
d_call: TRBD1
j_call: TRBJ2-5
cdr3_nt: TGTGCCAGCAGCTTACTTGGGACAGACCAAGAGACCCAGTACTTC
cdr3_aa: CASSLLGTDQETQYF

v_call: TRBV7-9
d_call: -
j_call: TRBJ1-1
cdr3_nt: TGTGCCAGCGAGGGAGGAATGAACACTGAAGCTTTCTTT
cdr3_aa: CASEGGMNTEAFF

v_call: TRBV30
d_call: TRBD1
j_call: TRBJ1-3
cdr3_nt: TGTGCCTGGAGTGTACGATTAATCTGGACAGGAGGGGAGAACACCATATATTTT
cdr3_aa: CAWSVRLIWTGGENTIYF

v_call: TRBV19
d_call: TRBD1
j_call: TRBJ2-2
cdr3_nt: TGTGCCACCACTTTTCGGGACAGGGGTAACACCGGGGAGCTGTTTTTT
cdr3_aa: CATTFRDRGNTGELFF

v_call: TRBV4-3
d_call: -
j_call: TRBJ2-5
cdr3_nt: TGCGCCAGCAGCCAAGATTTAGGGCAGGCAGGGGAGACCCAGTACTTC
cdr3_aa: CASSQDLGQAGETQYF

v_call: TRBV5-6
d_call: -
j_call: TRBJ2-5
cdr3_nt: TGTGCCAGCAGCTTGGCTGGGGGGTGGGAGACCCAGTACTTC
cdr3_aa: CASSLAGGWETQYF

v_call: TRBV7-9
d_call: -
j_call: TRBJ2-5
cdr3_nt: TGTGCCAGCAGCGTCTCAGGGGAGACCCAGTACTTC
cdr3_aa: CASSVSGETQYF

v_call: TRBV18
d_call: -
j_call: TRBJ1-2
cdr3_nt: TGTGCCAGCTCAGGTGAGAGCTGGGCCTACTACACCTTC
cdr3_aa: CASSGESWAYYTF

v_call: TRBV19
d_call: TRBD1
j_call: TRBJ2-5
cdr3_nt: TGTGCCAGGGACACCGGGACAGGCAAAGAGACCCAGTACTTC
cdr3_aa: CARDTGTGKETQYF

v_call: TRBV7-2
d_call: -
j_call: TRBJ1-1
cdr3_nt: TGTGCCAGCAGCTTACGGAGCGGAGGGACTGAAGCTTTCTTT
cdr3_aa: CASSLRSGGTEAFF

v_call: TRBV29-1
d_call: TRBD2
j_call: TRBJ2-7
cdr3_nt: TGCAGCGTTTCCTGGGGACTAGCGGGAGGGCCTCAGAACGAGCAGTACTTC
cdr3_aa: CSVSWGLAGGPQNEQYF

v_call: TRBV7-9
d_call: TRBD2
j_call: TRBJ2-1
cdr3_nt: TGTGCCAGCAGCTTAGTGGGGGGACTAGCGGGAAATGAGCAGTTCTTC
cdr3_aa: CASSLVGGLAGNEQFF

v_call: TRBV7-7
d_call: -
j_call: TRBJ2-5
cdr3_nt: TGTGCCAGCAGCTTATTCGTAGGGGGAGAGACCCAGTACTTC
cdr3_aa: CASSLFVGGETQYF

v_call: TRBV5-1
d_call: TRBD1
j_call: TRBJ1-2
cdr3_nt: TGCGCCAGCAGCTCCGGACAGGACTATGGCTACACCTTC
cdr3_aa: CASSSGQDYGYTF

v_call: TRBV9
d_call: TRBD2
j_call: TRBJ2-7
cdr3_nt: TGTGCCAGCAGCCCGGGACTAGCGGGGGGGCTCCACGAGCAGTACTTC
cdr3_aa: CASSPGLAGGLHEQYF

v_call: TRBV7-6
d_call: TRBD2
j_call: TRBJ2-5
cdr3_nt: TGTGCCAGCAGCCCCCCCCGGGGGGGCACGGAGACCCAGTACTTC
cdr3_aa: CASSPPRGGTETQYF

v_call: TRBV6-1
d_call: TRBD1
j_call: TRBJ1-2
cdr3_nt: TGTGCCAGCAGTGCCCTTAAGGGACAGAAGAACTATGGCTACACCTTC
cdr3_aa: CASSALKGQKNYGYTF

v_call: TRBV5-4
d_call: TRBD1
j_call: TRBJ2-5
cdr3_nt: TGTGCCAGCAGTCAAGACAGGGGGCGCGGAGAGACCCAGTACTTC
cdr3_aa: CASSQDRGRGETQYF

v_call: TRBV14
d_call: TRBD1
j_call: TRBJ2-7
cdr3_nt: TGTGCCAGCAGCCAAGGGAGACAGGGGAGTGCGTGGCAGTACTTC
cdr3_aa: CASSQGRQGSAWQYF

v_call: TRBV6-1
d_call: TRBD1
j_call: TRBJ1-5
cdr3_nt: TGTGCCAGCAGTGAACAGGGGGGTATAGTCGAACCCCAGCATTTT
cdr3_aa: CASSEQGGIVEPQHF

v_call: TRBV18
d_call: -
j_call: TRBJ2-7
cdr3_nt: TGTGCCAGCTCACCAGTGACAGGCTACGAGCAGTACTTC
cdr3_aa: CASSPVTGYEQYF

v_call: TRBV7-9
d_call: -
j_call: TRBJ1-2
cdr3_nt: TGTGCCAGCAGCTTAGAAGGAGATGGCTACACCTTC
cdr3_aa: CASSLEGDGYTF

v_call: TRBV7-9
d_call: TRBD1
j_call: TRBJ1-2
cdr3_nt: TGTGCCAGCAGCTTAGGACAGGGAGAGGATGGCTACACCTTC
cdr3_aa: CASSLGQGEDGYTF

v_call: TRBV5-1
d_call: -
j_call: TRBJ2-7
cdr3_nt: TGCGCCAGCAGCTCGGGAGTGGCCGAGCAGTACTTC
cdr3_aa: CASSSGVAEQYF

v_call: TRBV6-9
d_call: TRBD1
j_call: TRBJ2-2
cdr3_nt: TGTGCCAGCAAGAGCCGGGGACAGGACGGGGAGCTGTTTTTT
cdr3_aa: CASKSRGQDGELFF

v_call: TRBV7-8
d_call: -
j_call: TRBJ1-2
cdr3_nt: TGTGCCAGCGCCCGTGAGGTGTTCTATGGCTACACCTTC
cdr3_aa: CASAREVFYGYTF

v_call: TRBV6-6
d_call: TRBD1
j_call: TRBJ1-1
cdr3_nt: TGTGCCAGCAGTGACGAGGGACAGTCTGAAGCTTTCTTT
cdr3_aa: CASSDEGQSEAFF

v_call: TRBV30
d_call: -
j_call: TRBJ2-3
cdr3_nt: TGTGCCTGGAGCCGGACTCCCGATACGCAGTATTTT
cdr3_aa: CAWSRTPDTQYF

v_call: TRBV7-2
d_call: TRBD1
j_call: TRBJ2-1
cdr3_nt: TGTGCCAGCAGCTTAGACAGGGGCTTGTACAATGAGCAGTTCTTC
cdr3_aa: CASSLDRGLYNEQFF

v_call: TRBV19
d_call: -
j_call: TRBJ2-2
cdr3_nt: TGTGCCAGTACCCCGACAGAGTACACCGGGGAGCTGTTTTTT
cdr3_aa: CASTPTEYTGELFF

v_call: TRBV29-1
d_call: -
j_call: TRBJ2-2
cdr3_nt: TGCAGCGTTGGAACCGCCCAGGCCGGGGAGCTGTTTTTT
cdr3_aa: CSVGTAQAGELFF

v_call: TRBV30
d_call: TRBD1
j_call: TRBJ1-2
cdr3_nt: TGTGCCTGGAACGAGCAGGGGGCGCTCCATGGCTACACCTTC
cdr3_aa: CAWNEQGALHGYTF

v_call: TRBV6-1
d_call: -
j_call: TRBJ2-4
cdr3_nt: TGTGCCAGCCGAGGAGGGGCAGCCAAAAACATTCAGTACTTC
cdr3_aa: CASRGGAAKNIQYF

v_call: TRBV5-1
d_call: TRBD1
j_call: TRBJ1-4
cdr3_nt: TGCGCCAGCAGCGTGGGACAGGGGAACGCTAATGAAAAACTGTTTTTT
cdr3_aa: CASSVGQGNANEKLFF

v_call: TRBV19
d_call: -
j_call: TRBJ1-2
cdr3_nt: TGTGCCAGTAGCTCCCCTTCTGGGGGAGGGATTTCCTTTAACTATGGCTACACCTTC
cdr3_aa: CASSSPSGGGISFNYGYTF

v_call: TRBV6-5
d_call: -
j_call: TRBJ1-2
cdr3_nt: TGTGCCAGCACCCGACAGTCTGGGTTTGACTACACCTTC
cdr3_aa: CASTRQSGFDYTF

v_call: TRBV7-6
d_call: TRBD1
j_call: TRBJ2-1
cdr3_nt: TGTGCCAGCAGCTTAACGGGACAGGGAGACGAGCAGTTCTTC
cdr3_aa: CASSLTGQGDEQFF

v_call: TRBV5-1
d_call: TRBD1
j_call: TRBJ2-6
cdr3_nt: TGCGCCAGCAGTTACAGGGGGCTAGGGGCCAACGTCCTGACTTTC
cdr3_aa: CASSYRGLGANVLTF

v_call: TRBV5-4
d_call: TRBD2
j_call: TRBJ2-5
cdr3_nt: TGTGCCAGCAGCTTGACTAGCGGGGAGACCCAGTACTTC
cdr3_aa: CASSLTSGETQYF

v_call: TRBV7-8
d_call: TRBD1
j_call: TRBJ1-4
cdr3_nt: TGTGCCAGCAGCTTATTCATTGGGGGACAGGGAGCAACTAATGAAAAACTGTTTTTT
cdr3_aa: CASSLFIGGQGATNEKLFF

v_call: TRBV6-5
d_call: TRBD2
j_call: TRBJ2-7
cdr3_nt: TGTGCCAGCAAAGGGCTAGCGGCCTACGAGCAGTACTTC
cdr3_aa: CASKGLAAYEQYF